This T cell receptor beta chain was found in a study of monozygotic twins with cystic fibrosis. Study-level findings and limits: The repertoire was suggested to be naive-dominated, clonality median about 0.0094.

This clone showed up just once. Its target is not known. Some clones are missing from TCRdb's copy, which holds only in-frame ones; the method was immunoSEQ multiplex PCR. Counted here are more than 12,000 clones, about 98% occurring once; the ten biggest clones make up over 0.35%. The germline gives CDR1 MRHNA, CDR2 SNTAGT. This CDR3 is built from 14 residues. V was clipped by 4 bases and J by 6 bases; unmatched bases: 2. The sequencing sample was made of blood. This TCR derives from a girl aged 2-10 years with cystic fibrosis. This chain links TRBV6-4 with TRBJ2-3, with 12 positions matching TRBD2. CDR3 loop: CASSGGLAGDTQYF. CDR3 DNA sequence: TGTGCCAGCAGTGGTGGACTAGCGGGGGATACGCAGTATTTT.